This T cell receptor (beta chain) appears in the sequencing data of a study of OX40 agonist ivuxolimab in advanced cancers. In the study overall: Dose-escalation cases comprised hepatocellular carcinoma, melanoma, renal cell or head and neck cancer.

This clone was counted a single time. The CDR3 sequence is 16 residues long. V was shortened by 3 bases and J by 0 bases, with 11 bases between the two germline ends. Germline V gene lookup returns CDR1 MNHEY and CDR2 SMNVEV (reference sequence). Assay: immunoSEQ multiplex PCR; the TCRdb copy retains only in-frame clones and omits some. The data hold about 78,000 clones, with roughly 87% observed a single time. The input for sequencing was CD4+ or CD8+ T cells sorted from blood, taken in a trial of the OX40 agonist ivuxolimab. The sequence derives from an adult with an advanced solid tumor such as melanoma, head and neck, liver or kidney cancer. The V gene is TRBV27, the J gene TRBJ2-2, with a weak D call TRBD2 (6 bases). In nucleotides, the CDR3 is TGTGCCAGCAGTTTGCGGACTACAGCGAACACCGGGGAGCTGTTTTTT. It yields the protein CASSLRTTANTGELFF.